The TCR beta chain described here comes from a study of beta chain features in type 1 diabetes. Sequencing targeted expressed TCRB transcripts, as all isolated RNA had been reverse transcribed. Around 990,000 reads, on average, were obtained from stem cell-like memory T cell samples. The assay was immunoSEQ multiplex PCR, and TCRdb's table has in-frame clones only and misses some. Of some 100,000 clones in the sample, almost 40% were seen once. A note on this clone: Its target is not known.

The authors took one heparinised blood draw, averaging around 120 mL, from each donor. By way of CD45RO/CCR7/CD25/CD127/CD95/CD27, the CD4+ regulatory, stem cell-like memory, central memory and naive cells were sorted. Study-wide results and limits: For TCRB rearrangement, an influence of HLA type remained unresolved here.

The CDR3 runs to 14 residues. V was clipped by 4 bases and J by 7 bases, with 16 bases between them. CDR1 is SGHAT and CDR2 is FQNNGV in the germline V gene. J is TRBJ2-5 and V is TRBV11-2; a weak D match, TRBD2 (6 bases). This receptor was taken from a young woman in good health. The material sequenced was stem cell memory CD4+ T cells from blood. The CDR3 nucleotides read TGTGCCAGCAGCTCAAGCCCGCGGGAAGCGACCCAGTACTTC. Its translation is CASSSSPREATQYF.